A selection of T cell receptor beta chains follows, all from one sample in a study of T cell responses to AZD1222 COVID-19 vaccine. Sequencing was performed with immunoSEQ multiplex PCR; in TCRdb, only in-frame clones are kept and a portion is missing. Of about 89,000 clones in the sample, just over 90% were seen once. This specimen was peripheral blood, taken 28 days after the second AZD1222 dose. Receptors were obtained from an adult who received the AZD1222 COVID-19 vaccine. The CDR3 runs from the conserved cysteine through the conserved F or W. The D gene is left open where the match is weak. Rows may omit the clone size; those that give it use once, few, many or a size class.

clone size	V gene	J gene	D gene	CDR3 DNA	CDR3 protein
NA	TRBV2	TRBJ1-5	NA	TGTGCCAGCAGTGGGTGGTCAGGGAGACAGCCCCAGCATTTT	CASSGWSGRQPQHF
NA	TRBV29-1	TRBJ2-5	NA	TGCAGGGGGGTGAGAGGGGATGACGGGACCCAGTACTTC	CRGVRGDDGTQYF
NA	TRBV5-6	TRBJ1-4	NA	TGTGCCAGCAGCTTTAAGGGTGTCTTGGCTAATGAAAAACTGTTTTTT	CASSFKGVLANEKLFF
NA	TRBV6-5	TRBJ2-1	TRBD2	TGTGCCAGCCCTTTGCGGGAGTATTGGAATGAGCAGTTCTTC	CASPLREYWNEQFF
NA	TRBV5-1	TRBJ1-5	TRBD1	TGCGCCAGCAGCTCGGGACAGGGTGAGGAACAGCCCCAGCATTTT	CASSSGQGEEQPQHF
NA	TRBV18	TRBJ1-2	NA	TGTGCCAGCTCACCACTCGGGGCTAATAACTATGGCTACACCTTC	CASSPLGANNYGYTF
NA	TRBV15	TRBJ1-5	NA	TGTGCCACCAGCACGACAGGACTTAGCAATCAGCCCCAGCATTTT	CATSTTGLSNQPQHF
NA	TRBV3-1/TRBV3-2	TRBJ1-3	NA	TGTGCCAGCAGCCAACAAGGGAGCTCTGGAAACACCATATATTTT	CASSQQGSSGNTIYF
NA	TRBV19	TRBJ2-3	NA	TGTGCCAGTAGTATTCCGTACAGGGTCGGGGCGGGAGGCACAGATACGCAGTATTTT	CASSIPYRVGAGGTDTQYF
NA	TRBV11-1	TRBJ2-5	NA	TGTGCCAGCAGCTTATCAAGGGAGACCCAGTACTTC	CASSLSRETQYF
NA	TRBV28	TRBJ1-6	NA	TGTGCCAGCCTCGGGAATAATTCACCCCTCCACTTT	CASLGNNSPLHF
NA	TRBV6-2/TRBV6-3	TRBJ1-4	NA	TGTGCCAGCAGTGCTCAATACGACGCTATTAAAAAACTGTTTTTT	CASSAQYDAIKKLFF
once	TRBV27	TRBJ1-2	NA	TGTGCCAGCAGTTTATTTGGGGCTAACTATGGCTACACCTTC	CASSLFGANYGYTF
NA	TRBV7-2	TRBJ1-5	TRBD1	TGTGCCAGCAGCAATCGACAGGGGAATCAGCCCCAGCATTTT	CASSNRQGNQPQHF
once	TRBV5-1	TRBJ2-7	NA	TGCGCCAGCAGCTTGGGGCGAGGGGCTGGCGAGCAGTACTTC	CASSLGRGAGEQYF
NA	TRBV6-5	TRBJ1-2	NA	TGTGCCAGCAGCGTCGGGATCCACTATGGCTACACCTTC	CASSVGIHYGYTF